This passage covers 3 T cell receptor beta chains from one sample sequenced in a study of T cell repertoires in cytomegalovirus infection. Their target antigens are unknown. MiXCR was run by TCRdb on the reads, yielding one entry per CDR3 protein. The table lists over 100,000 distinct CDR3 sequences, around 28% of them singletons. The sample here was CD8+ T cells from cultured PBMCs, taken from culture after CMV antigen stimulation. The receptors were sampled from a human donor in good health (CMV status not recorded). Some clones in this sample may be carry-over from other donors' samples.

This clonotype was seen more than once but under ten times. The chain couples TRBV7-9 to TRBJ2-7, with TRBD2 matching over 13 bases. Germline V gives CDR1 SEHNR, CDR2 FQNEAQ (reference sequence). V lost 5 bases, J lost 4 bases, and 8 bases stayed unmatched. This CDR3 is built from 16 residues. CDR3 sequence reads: CASSDTLAGGQYEQYF. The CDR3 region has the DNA TGTGCCAGCAGCGATACACTAGCGGGGGGGCAGTACGAGCAGTACTTC.

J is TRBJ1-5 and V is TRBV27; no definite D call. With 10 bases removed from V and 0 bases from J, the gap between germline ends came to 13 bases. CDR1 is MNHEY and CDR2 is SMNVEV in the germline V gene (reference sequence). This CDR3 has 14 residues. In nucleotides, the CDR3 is TGTGCCACGCAGGATTTCTATAGCAATCAGCCCCAGCATTTT. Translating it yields CATQDFYSNQPQHF.

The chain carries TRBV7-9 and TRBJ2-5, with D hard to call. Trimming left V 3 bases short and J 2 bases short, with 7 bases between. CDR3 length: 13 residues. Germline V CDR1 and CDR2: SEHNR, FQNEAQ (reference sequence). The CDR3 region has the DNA TGTGCCAGCAGCTTCGGGCCACAAGAGACCCAGTACTTC. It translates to CASSFGPQETQYF.